This entry lists 13 T cell receptor beta chains sequenced from one sample in a study of blood T cell repertoires in COVID-19. Produced via immunoSEQ multiplex PCR; TCRdb's table is partial and in-frame only. The table lists about 96,000 clones, over 60% of them singletons. The sample was peripheral blood. These TCRs come from a man aged 45-65 years who had recovered from COVID-19.

The rearrangement links TRBV5-8 to TRBJ2-3; no definite D call. Looked up from germline, CDR1 is SGHTS and CDR2 is YDEGEE. The CDR3 is 15 amino acids. Trimming cost V 6 bases and J 1 base, with 15 bases left between them. The CDR3 sequence: CASNSILVGTDTQYF. Written as DNA, the CDR3 is TGTGCCAGCAACTCTATACTGGTCGGCACAGATACGCAGTATTTT. Full variable domain (rest looked up from reference TRBV5-8 and TRBJ2-3): EAGVTQSPTHLIKTRGQQATLRCSPISGHTSVYWYQQALGLGLQFLLWYDEGEERNRGNFPPRFSGRQFPNYSSELNVNALELEDSALYLCASNSILVGTDTQYFGPGTRLTVL.

There are many counts of this clone. V is TRBV4-1 and J is TRBJ2-2, with 10 bases matching TRBD2. CDR1 is MGHRA and CDR2 is YSYEKL in the germline V gene. V lost 0 bases, J lost 6 bases, and 7 bases stayed unmatched. The CDR3 spans 17 residues. The CDR3 DNA is TGCGCCAGCAGCCAAGATTCAGCTAGCGGGAGATCCGGGGAGCTGTTTTTT. This encodes CASSQDSASGRSGELFF.

V usage is TRBV11-1 and J usage is TRBJ1-2; D is ambiguous. Germline V gene lookup returns CDR1 SGHAT and CDR2 FQDESV (reference sequence). This CDR3 contains 15 residues. The V end was cut by 1 base, the J end by 5 bases, with 14 bases between. The CDR3, as DNA: TGTGCCAGCAGCTTAGGACACCCGGAACAGTATGGCTACACCTTC. Amino acid sequence: CASSLGHPEQYGYTF.

The chain carries TRBV9 and TRBJ2-2; D might be TRBD2 (6 bases). Looked up from germline, CDR1 is SGDLS and CDR2 is YYNGEE. Trimming removed 0 bases at V and 4 bases at J, with 10 bases between. The CDR3 runs 15 residues. The CDR3 protein is CASSVGGESTGELFF. The CDR3 DNA sequence: TGTGCCAGCAGCGTAGGCGGGGAAAGCACCGGGGAGCTGTTTTTT.

The count of this clone is one. This chain uses TRBV9 with TRBJ2-2, with TRBD2 matching over 8 bases. Trimming cost V 9 bases and J 6 bases; bases outside gene matches: 7. This CDR3 region has 13 residues. Germline-derived CDR1 and CDR2 are SGDLS and YYNGEE. The CDR3 protein is CATSGGGAGELFF. CDR3 DNA: TGTGCCACCTCCGGGGGGGGCGCCGGGGAGCTGTTTTTT.

Here the CDR3 reads CASSESSGTTEAFF. As DNA, the CDR3 is TGCGCCAGCAGTGAGTCATCAGGGACTACTGAAGCTTTCTTT. The V and J genes are TRBV10-1 and TRBJ1-1; D is perhaps TRBD1 (5 bases). Germline V gene lookup returns CDR1 WNHNN and CDR2 SYGVQD (reference sequence). The CDR3 sequence is 14 residues long. V was clipped by 0 bases and J by 5 bases, with 10 bases between them.

The chain employs TRBV15 and TRBJ2-3; TRBD2 agrees at 16 bases. The trim removed 3 bases at V and 11 bases at J, leaving 20 bases unmatched. Per germline, CDR1 LNHNV and CDR2 YYDKDF (reference sequence). The CDR3 has 20 amino acids. The CDR3 bases are TGTGCCACCAGCAGGGCGGGACTAGCGGGAGGGCTAGCGTCGGGCGCCCGGCAGTATTTT. Its translation: CATSRAGLAGGLASGARQYF.

The chain couples TRBV29-1 to TRBJ2-7; 9 nucleotides match TRBD1. The last part of the DNA fits TRBJ2-1 better; the J call may be wrong. Germline V gene sequence: CDR1 SQVTM, CDR2 ANQGSEA. This CDR3 has 17 residues. CDR3 coding DNA: TGCAGCGTTGTTCTGGGGTCGACAGGGGGGACCTACAATGAGCAGTTCTTC. Protein: CSVVLGSTGGTYNEQFF.

The table lists this clone with a few counts. This chain links TRBV18 with TRBJ2-5, with 8 bases that match TRBD2. V was clipped by 4 bases and J by 5 bases; unmatched bases: 15. The CDR3 loop spans 17 amino acids. Germline V gives CDR1 KGHSH, CDR2 LQKENI. The CDR3, as DNA: TGTGCCAGCTCACTCATGGAGCGGGGGTCCCGAGCGGAGACCCAGTACTTC. Translated, it gives CASSLMERGSRAETQYF.

This clone showed up just once. This chain joins TRBV9 and TRBJ2-7, with 12 nucleotides matching TRBD1. CDR3 length: 15 residues. The junction had 9 bases not matched to a gene; V was cut back by 4 bases and J by 7 bases. Germline V CDR1 and CDR2: SGDLS, YYNGEE. DNA of the CDR3: TGTGCCAGCAGCTTCGGGACAGGGGGCATGGGAGAGCAGTACTTC. Translating gives CASSFGTGGMGEQYF.

The gene calls are TRBV5-1 and TRBJ1-1; D may be TRBD1 (5 bases). The germline V gene encodes CDR1 SGHRS and CDR2 YFSETQ. Trimming stripped 3 bases from V and 1 base from J, with 7 bases between. The CDR3 has 13 residues. CDR3 nucleotides: TGCGCCAGCAGCTCGCAGGGGAACACTGAAGCTTTCTTT. Translation: CASSSQGNTEAFF.

This chain connects TRBV27 to TRBJ1-2; D may be TRBD1 (5 bases). CDR3 size: 14 residues. Germline CDR1 reads MNHEY; CDR2 reads SMNVEV (reference sequence). V was shortened by 8 bases and J by 9 bases, with 22 bases between the two germline ends. CDR3: CASGNPGLFSSYTF. CDR3 nucleotides: TGTGCCAGCGGAAATCCGGGACTGTTCAGTAGCTACACCTTC.

The J gene is TRBJ2-5, the V gene TRBV5-4; 15 bases line up with TRBD2. The V segment lost 4 bases and the J segment 5 bases; nucleotides outside the gene matches: 6. Germline CDR1 SGHNT, CDR2 YYREEE (reference sequence). The CDR3 is made up of 16 amino acids. The CDR3 sequence: CASSGGTSGGMETQYF. The DNA for the CDR3 is TGTGCCAGCAGCGGAGGGACTAGCGGGGGGATGGAGACCCAGTACTTC.